Listed here are 32 T cell receptor beta chains from one sample, sequenced in a study of a mutant IDH1 vaccine in newly diagnosed glioma. These receptors have no known antigen. Sequencing was performed with immunoSEQ multiplex PCR; in TCRdb, only in-frame clones are kept and a portion is missing. This table holds about 56,000 clones, approximately 87% found once. Time point here: week 23, last vaccination. Each dose of the vaccine consisted of 300 ug of mutant IDH1 20-mer peptide, with topical imiquimod. The specimen was PBMCs, collected from a glioma patient whose treatment included an IDH1 peptide vaccine. The receptor set was obtained from a man aged 35-49 years with glioma.

As DNA, the CDR3 is TGTGCCAGCTCACCGACAGTGAATCAGCCCCAGCATTTT. Protein sequence: CASSPTVNQPQHF. The rearrangement uses TRBV18 and TRBJ1-5; possibly TRBD1 for D (5 bases). This CDR3 spans 13 amino acids. Trimming took 3 bases from V and 4 from J, leaving 7 bases between them. Germline V lookup: CDR1 KGHSH, CDR2 LQKENI.

This clone appeared a few times. The rearrangement uses TRBV6-6 and TRBJ2-5; 12 bases are shared with TRBD2. The germline CDR1 and CDR2 sequences are MNHNY and SVGAGI (reference sequence). V shed 7 bases, J shed 7 bases, and the junction held 7 bases outside the gene matches. The CDR3 extends over 14 amino acids. This CDR3 is CASTQTSGSSTQYF. The CDR3 DNA follows: TGTGCCAGCACCCAGACTAGCGGGAGTTCGACCCAGTACTTC.

The chain employs TRBV4-1 and TRBJ1-1; possible D gene TRBD1, 5 bases. The CDR3 runs 15 residues. V was shortened by 1 base and J by 6 bases, with 15 bases between the two germline ends. Germline assignment: CDR1 MGHRA and CDR2 YSYEKL. This chain's CDR3 is CASSQGQGVDAEAFF. CDR3 DNA: TGCGCCAGCAGCCAAGGCCAGGGTGTTGACGCTGAAGCTTTCTTT.

The rearrangement links TRBV7-2 to TRBJ2-7; 10 bases line up with TRBD2. The CDR3 is 15 residues long. After removal of 5 bases from V and 4 bases from J, the junction contained 8 bases not matched to a gene. Germline values: CDR1 SGHTA, CDR2 FQGNSA. CDR3 in DNA: TGTGCCAGCAGCATTTCAGCGGGAGGGTTTTACGAGCAGTACTTC. Translating gives CASSISAGGFYEQYF.

The gene calls are TRBV4-3 and TRBJ2-3; D remains unclear. V was trimmed by 2 bases and J by 4 bases, leaving 16 bases between them. This CDR3 has 16 residues. In germline, CDR1 is LGHNA, CDR2 YSLEER. Here the CDR3 reads CASSQRSTNNPDTQYF. As DNA, the CDR3 is TGCGCCAGCAGCCAACGAAGTACCAACAATCCAGATACGCAGTATTTT.

This clone turned up a few times. The chain links TRBV6-1 to TRBJ1-1, with D perhaps TRBD1 (6 bases). The length of the CDR3 is 14 residues. Germline V gene data show CDR1 as MNHNS and CDR2 as SASEGT. V shed 1 base and J shed 3 bases, with 9 bases lying between them. CDR3 bases: TGTGCCAGCAGTGAAGTTGGGACATACACTGAAGCTTTCTTT. Translation gives CASSEVGTYTEAFF.

The rearrangement uses TRBV5-6 and TRBJ2-5; TRBD2 agrees at 8 bases. After removal of 1 base from V and 4 bases from J, the junction contained 6 bases not matched to a gene. Germline V gene sequence: CDR1 SGHDT, CDR2 YYEEEE. The CDR3 sequence is 15 residues long. The CDR3 protein is CASSLFSGTRETQYF. As DNA, the CDR3 is TGTGCCAGCAGCTTGTTTAGCGGGACTAGAGAGACCCAGTACTTC.

In this sample, this clone turned up once. The rearrangement joins TRBV5-1 to TRBJ1-2; the D gene is possibly TRBD1 (6 bases). V was trimmed by 2 bases and J by 8 bases, leaving 13 bases between them. CDR1 and CDR2 (germline): SGHRS, YFSETQ. CDR3 length equals 13 residues. As DNA, the CDR3 is TGCGCCAGCAGCTTACAGGGAATAGGGGGCTACACCTTC. Protein sequence: CASSLQGIGGYTF.

The V call is TRBV9, the J call TRBJ2-7, with TRBD2 matching 7 bases. CDR3 size: 17 residues. V was clipped by 0 bases and J by 2 bases; unmatched bases: 11. CDR1 SGDLS and CDR2 YYNGEE come from the germline V gene. The CDR3 DNA follows: TGTGCCAGCAGCGTAGGAGATGGGCTAGCGGCCACCTACGAGCAGTACTTC. Translated: CASSVGDGLAATYEQYF.

The V gene is TRBV4-1, the J gene TRBJ2-2; TRBD1 agrees at 7 bases. V gave up 6 bases and J gave up 2 bases; unmatched junction bases: 9. This CDR3 spans 16 amino acids. CDR1 is MGHRA and CDR2 is YSYEKL in the germline V gene. The CDR3 DNA reads TGCGCCAGCAGTCCTGCCAGGGGGATCAACACCGGGGAGCTGTTTTTT. Translating gives CASSPARGINTGELFF.

The chain combines TRBV5-1 with TRBJ2-3; D possibly corresponds to TRBD1 (5 bases). This CDR3 is built from 15 residues. CDR1 SGHRS and CDR2 YFSETQ come from the germline V gene. Trimming took 5 bases from V and 2 from J, leaving 15 bases between them. CDR3 DNA sequence: TGCGCCAGCAGTCCAAGGGGCGAGTACACAGATACGCAGTATTTT. Amino acid sequence: CASSPRGEYTDTQYF.

This rearrangement joins TRBV6-1 to TRBJ1-5; D gene uncertain. Per the germline V gene, CDR1 is MNHNS and CDR2 is SASEGT. V gave up 1 base and J gave up 6 bases, with 13 bases separating them. This CDR3 spans 15 amino acids. CDR3 DNA sequence: TGTGCCAGCAGTGAAGGAGGGTTCTGGACTCAGCCCCAGCATTTT. Translating gives CASSEGGFWTQPQHF.

This clone was recorded a few times. This sequence joins TRBV9 and TRBJ2-2, with D hard to call. Trimming pared 4 bases from V and 5 bases from J, leaving 18 bases between. The CDR3 extends over 16 amino acids. The germline V gene encodes CDR1 SGDLS and CDR2 YYNGEE. This CDR3 is CASSPPIVGYTGELFF. CDR3 nucleotide sequence: TGTGCCAGCAGCCCCCCGATAGTTGGATATACCGGGGAGCTGTTTTTT.

V is TRBV28 and J is TRBJ1-2; D call uncertain. There are 15 residues in the CDR3. The V gene's germline CDR1 is MDHEN and CDR2 SYDVKM. The ends were cut back, 1 base at V and 4 bases at J, with 13 bases in the middle. As DNA, the CDR3 is TGTGCCAGCAGTTTATCCCAGACCCTCCCCTATGGCTACACCTTC. This codes for CASSLSQTLPYGYTF.

The V gene is TRBV5-1, the J gene TRBJ2-2, with 10 bases lining up with TRBD2. The CDR3 consists of 16 residues. J was trimmed by 3 bases and V by 4 bases; bases with no gene match: 6. Per germline, CDR1 SGHRS and CDR2 YFSETQ. The CDR3 nucleotides are TGCGCCAGCAGCCCCAGCGGGAGGGCCGACACCGGGGAGCTGTTTTTT. As protein: CASSPSGRADTGELFF.

The genes are TRBV15 and TRBJ2-7, with D perhaps TRBD1 (6 bases). Germline values: CDR1 LNHNV, CDR2 YYDKDF (reference sequence). The CDR3 length is 15 residues. Trimming left V 1 base short and J 4 bases short, with 14 bases between. This chain's CDR3 is CATSRVWDTRYEQYF. CDR3 DNA: TGTGCCACCAGCAGAGTCTGGGACACAAGATACGAGCAGTACTTC.

This rearrangement joins TRBV27 to TRBJ2-3; 8 bases match TRBD1. Germline V lookup: CDR1 MNHEY, CDR2 SMNVEV (reference sequence). The CDR3 has 15 amino acids. After removal of 5 bases from V and 3 bases from J, the junction contained 7 bases not matched to a gene. CDR3 bases: TGTGCCAGCAGTCCCATTTGGACAGGGACAGATACGCAGTATTTT. Translation: CASSPIWTGTDTQYF.

The DNA for the CDR3 is TGTGCCAGCAGCACCGAGGATACGCAGTATTTT. It specifies CASSTEDTQYF. J is TRBJ2-3 and V is TRBV5-6; D gene unclear. Germline CDR1 is SGHDT and CDR2 is YYEEEE. With 4 bases removed from V and 6 bases from J, the gap between germline ends came to 6 bases. The CDR3 covers 11 residues.

Comment on this clone: The final CDR3 position lacks the conserved phenylalanine or tryptophan, pointing to a likely read error. The limits of the CDR3 on the DNA are not certain, so only TCRdb's listed CDR3 is given. CDR3 protein: CASSFQSDGSR. The gene calls are TRBV27 and TRBJ2-4. The CDR3 length equals 11 residues, ends included. Germline V gene lookup returns CDR1 MNHEY and CDR2 SMNVEV (reference sequence).

This rearrangement joins TRBV2 to TRBJ1-5, with 7 bases identical to TRBD1. Trimming at V came to 2 bases and at J to 4 bases, leaving 5 bases not matched to a gene. The CDR3 runs to 15 residues. Germline-derived CDR1 and CDR2 are SNHLY and FYNNEI. The CDR3 loop reads CASSEWTGDNQPQHF. The CDR3 nucleotides read TGTGCCAGCAGTGAATGGACAGGCGATAATCAGCCCCAGCATTTT.

This chain connects TRBV7-2 to TRBJ1-4; D is uncertain. Germline V gene data show CDR1 as SGHTA and CDR2 as FQGNSA. V lost 3 bases and J 8 bases, leaving 10 bases between the germline ends. This CDR3 spans 13 amino acids. CDR3 sequence (DNA): TGTGCCAGCAGCTTCTTAAATGGGGAAAAACTGTTTTTT. As protein: CASSFLNGEKLFF.

The chain couples TRBV6-5 to TRBJ1-5; D not resolved. The CDR3 extends over 14 amino acids. CDR1 and CDR2 from the germline V gene are MNHEY and SVGAGI. The V gene lost 8 bases and the J gene lost 0 bases, with 11 bases spanning the gap. In nucleotides, the CDR3 is TGTGCCAGCGCGTCAGACTATAGCAATCAGCCCCAGCATTTT. Translated, it gives CASASDYSNQPQHF.

J is TRBJ2-7 and V is TRBV7-6; the D gene is possibly TRBD2 (6 bases). The V gene's germline CDR1 is SGHVS and CDR2 FNYEAQ. V lost 0 bases and J lost 5, with 14 bases in between. The CDR3 extends over 15 amino acids. For the CDR3, the DNA is TGTGCCAGCAGCTTAGCTGGGACTGGGGTGGACGAGCAGTACTTC. Amino acids: CASSLAGTGVDEQYF.

V usage is TRBV25-1 and J usage is TRBJ1-1; D uncertain. CDR3 size: 15 residues. The V gene's germline CDR1 is MGHDK and CDR2 SYGVNS. Trimming took off 0 bases at V and 0 bases at J, with 8 bases between the two ends. CDR3 coding DNA: TGTGCCAGCAGTGAATATTCCGGGGTGAACACTGAAGCTTTCTTT. Its protein is CASSEYSGVNTEAFF.

This clone has just a few counts. The chain carries TRBV19 and TRBJ2-7; D uncertain. Trimming removed 6 bases from V and 3 bases from J, with 21 bases in between. This CDR3 is built from 16 residues. The germline V gene encodes CDR1 LNHDA and CDR2 SQIVND (reference sequence). CDR3 protein: CASSPIHTGRYYEQYF. Here the CDR3 DNA reads TGTGCCAGTAGCCCCATCCATACCGGACGATACTACGAGCAGTACTTC.

The rearrangement uses TRBV6-5 and TRBJ2-3; maybe TRBD2 (5 bases). With 2 bases removed from V and 2 bases from J, the gap between germline ends came to 8 bases. Germline lookup yields CDR1 MNHEY and CDR2 SVGAGI. The CDR3 runs 14 residues. In DNA form, the CDR3 reads TGTGCCAGCAGTTACGACTACTCCACAGATACGCAGTATTTT. As protein: CASSYDYSTDTQYF.

V gene TRBV7-6 combines with J gene TRBJ2-1, with D perhaps matching TRBD1 (5 bases). The V end lost 5 bases, the J end lost 2 bases, and 13 bases lay between the germline ends. The germline V gene encodes CDR1 SGHVS and CDR2 FNYEAQ. The CDR3 spans 15 residues. The CDR3 DNA is TGTGCCAGCAGCCAAGACAGATCTGCCTACAATGAGCAGTTCTTC. Amino acids: CASSQDRSAYNEQFF. The whole variable domain, remainder taken from reference TRBV7-6 and TRBJ2-1, is GAGVSQSPRYKVTKRGQDVALRCDPISGHVSLYWYRQALGQGPEFLTYFNYEAQQDKSGLPNDRFSAERPEGSISTLTIQRTEQRDSAMYRCASSQDRSAYNEQFFGPGTRLTVL.

V is TRBV5-6 and J is TRBJ2-7; 7 bases agree with TRBD1. Unmatched junction bases numbered 8, after V lost 4 bases and J lost 7 bases. Germline V gene lookup returns CDR1 SGHDT and CDR2 YYEEEE. This CDR3 comprises 13 residues. CDR3 nucleotide sequence: TGTGCCAGCAGCAGACAGGGACCCCCGGAGCAGTACTTC. Its protein product is CASSRQGPPEQYF.

The CDR3 here is CAISGVAGGPGETQYF. The CDR3 region has the DNA TGTGCCATCAGTGGGGTAGCGGGAGGGCCCGGAGAGACCCAGTACTTC. This sequence joins TRBV10-3 and TRBJ2-5; TRBD2 matches at 11 bases. The V and J ends lost 4 bases and 4 bases, in that order; junction bases with no gene match: 8. The CDR3 runs 16 residues. The germline CDR1 and CDR2 sequences are ENHRY and SYGVKD.

This clone showed up just once. V usage is TRBV28 and J usage is TRBJ2-7, with D hard to call. CDR1 and CDR2 (germline): MDHEN, SYDVKM. CDR3 length: 13 amino acids. Between the trimmed V and J ends, which lost 5 bases and 6 bases, there was a span of 14 bases. In nucleotides, the CDR3 is TGTGCCAGCAGTCCCCTCGTGGTGGGCGAGCAGTACTTC. This encodes CASSPLVVGEQYF.

The rearrangement joins TRBV27 to TRBJ1-2, with D maybe TRBD1 (5 bases). Trimming pared 6 bases from V and 1 base from J, leaving 9 bases between. CDR3 length equals 13 residues. CDR1 is MNHEY and CDR2 is SMNVEV in the germline V gene (reference sequence). The CDR3 nucleotides read TGTGCCAGCAGATCACAGGTTAACTATGGCTACACCTTC. Its translation: CASRSQVNYGYTF.

This chain connects TRBV19 to TRBJ1-5, with 8 bases matching TRBD1. The J segment lost 2 bases and the V segment lost 5 bases, leaving 17 bases of the junction unmatched. The CDR3 spans 19 residues. Looked up from germline, CDR1 is LNHDA and CDR2 is SQIVND (reference sequence). The CDR3 DNA is TGTGCCAGTAGTCGACGCCCCCGGGACAGGAGAATGGGCAATCAGCCCCAGCATTTT. Protein: CASSRRPRDRRMGNQPQHF.